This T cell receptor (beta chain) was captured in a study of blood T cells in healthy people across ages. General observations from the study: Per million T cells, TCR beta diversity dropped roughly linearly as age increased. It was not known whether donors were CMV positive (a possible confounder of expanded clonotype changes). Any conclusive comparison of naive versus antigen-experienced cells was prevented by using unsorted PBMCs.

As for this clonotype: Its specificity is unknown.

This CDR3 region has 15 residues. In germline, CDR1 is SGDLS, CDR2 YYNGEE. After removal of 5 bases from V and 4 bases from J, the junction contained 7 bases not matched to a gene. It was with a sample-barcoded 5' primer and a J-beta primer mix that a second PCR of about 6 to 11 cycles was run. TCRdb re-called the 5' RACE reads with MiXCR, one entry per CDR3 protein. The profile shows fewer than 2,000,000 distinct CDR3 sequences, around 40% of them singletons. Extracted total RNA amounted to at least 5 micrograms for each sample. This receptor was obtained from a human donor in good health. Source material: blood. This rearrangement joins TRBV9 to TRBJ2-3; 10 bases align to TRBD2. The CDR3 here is CASRALAGEADTQYF. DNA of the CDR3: TGTGCCAGCAGGGCCCTAGCGGGGGAGGCAGATACGCAGTATTTT.